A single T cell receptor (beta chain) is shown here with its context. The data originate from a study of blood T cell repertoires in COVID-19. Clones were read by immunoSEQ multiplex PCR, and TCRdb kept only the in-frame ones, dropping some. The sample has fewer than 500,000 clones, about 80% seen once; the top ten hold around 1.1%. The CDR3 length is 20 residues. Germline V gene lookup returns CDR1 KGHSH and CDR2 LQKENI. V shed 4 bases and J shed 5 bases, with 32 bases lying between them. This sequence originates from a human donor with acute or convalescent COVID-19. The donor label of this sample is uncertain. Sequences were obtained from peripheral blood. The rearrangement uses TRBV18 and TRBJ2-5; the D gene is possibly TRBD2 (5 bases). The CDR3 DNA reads TGTGCCAGCTCACGATCCTCGGTACCTTGGGGTACCGGGGTGTGGGAGACCCAGTACTTC. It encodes CASSRSSVPWGTGVWETQYF.